These 10 T cell receptor beta chains came from one sample sequenced in a study of CD8 T cell repertoires and HIV-1 epitope variants. The assay was immunoSEQ multiplex PCR, and TCRdb's table has in-frame clones only and misses some. Of several thousand clones listed, about 64% are singletons. Their antigens are not known. The sample comprised cultured CD8+ T cells derived from PBMCs. These receptors were taken from a male donor with HIV.

The genes are TRBV5-6 and TRBJ2-7, with 9 bases matching TRBD1. V trimming: 1 base; J trimming: 1 base; junction bases outside the gene matches: 9. Germline V lookup: CDR1 SGHDT, CDR2 YYEEEE. This CDR3 comprises 17 residues. In DNA form, the CDR3 reads TGTGCCAGCAGCTTGTTGGCCGAGACAGGGGGATCCTACGAGCAGTACTTC. It codes for CASSLLAETGGSYEQYF.

This chain links TRBV7-9 with TRBJ2-5, with D possibly being TRBD2 (6 bases). The germline CDR1 and CDR2 sequences are SEHNR and FQNEAQ (reference sequence). The CDR3 spans 14 residues. Trimming took off 4 bases at V and 1 base at J, with 10 bases between the two ends. The CDR3 bases are TGTGCCAGCAGCTACGGGGGACTCCAAGAGACCCAGTACTTC. It encodes CASSYGGLQETQYF.

The genes are TRBV29-1 and TRBJ2-3, with 8 bases fitting TRBD2. Germline V gene data show CDR1 as SQVTM and CDR2 as ANQGSEA. This CDR3 contains 17 residues. V lost 4 bases, J lost 2 bases, and 14 bases stayed unmatched. In nucleotides, the CDR3 is TGCAGCGTTGCCCTCCGGGGGGGGGCCCCGTACACAGATACGCAGTATTTT. This translates into CSVALRGGAPYTDTQYF.

This clone was recorded a few times. V gene TRBV5-6 combines with J gene TRBJ2-2, with no clear D. The germline V gene has CDR1 SGHDT and CDR2 YYEEEE. The length of the CDR3 is 14 residues. Trimming stripped 4 bases from V and 1 base from J, with 8 bases between. CDR3 bases: TGTGCCAGCAGCCCGGAGATGAACACCGGGGAGCTGTTTTTT. This codes for CASSPEMNTGELFF. Full variable domain (remainder filled in from reference TRBV5-6 and TRBJ2-2): DAGVTQSPTHLIKTRGQQVTLRCSPKSGHDTVSWYQQALGQGPQFIFQYYEEEERQRGNFPDRFSGHQFPNYSSELNVNALLLGDSALYLCASSPEMNTGELFFGEGSRLTVL.

Sample share makes this clone medium-sized (0.01 to 0.1%). The V call is TRBV4-3, the J call TRBJ2-4; unclear D gene. The V gene lost 1 base and the J gene lost 8 bases, with 9 bases spanning the gap. CDR1 and CDR2 from the germline V gene are LGHNA and YSLEER. The CDR3 has 13 amino acids. CDR3 DNA: TGCGCCAGCAGCCAAGGGGTGTCGGACATTCAGTACTTC. Residues: CASSQGVSDIQYF.

V is TRBV5-6 and J is TRBJ2-5, with D tentatively TRBD1 (7 bases). V was trimmed by 1 base and J by 5 bases, leaving 24 bases between them. Germline assignment: CDR1 SGHDT and CDR2 YYEEEE. The CDR3 contains 18 residues. The CDR3 DNA sequence: TGTGCCAGCAGCTTGCTAGTTGAGGCAGGGGGAGGTGTGGAGACCCAGTACTTC. It yields the protein CASSLLVEAGGGVETQYF.

The rearrangement uses TRBV19 and TRBJ2-7, with 9 bases that match TRBD1. V lost 5 bases, J lost 4 bases, and 3 bases stayed unmatched. This CDR3 comprises 13 residues. Germline values: CDR1 LNHDA, CDR2 SQIVND (reference sequence). CDR3 amino acids: CASSRDREYEQYF. In DNA form, the CDR3 reads TGTGCCAGTAGTCGGGACAGGGAATACGAGCAGTACTTC.

The chain uses TRBV7-6 and TRBJ1-5; D gene ambiguous. The length of the CDR3 is 15 residues. Deletions cut 1 base from V and 1 base from J, with 8 bases between. Per germline, CDR1 SGHVS and CDR2 FNYEAQ. In nucleotides, the CDR3 is TGTGCCAGCAGCTTAGGGGGTGGGAGCAATCAGCCCCAGCATTTT. As protein: CASSLGGGSNQPQHF.

This clone qualifies as medium-sized. This sample includes further DNA sequences coding for the same CDR3. V and J are TRBV7-2 and TRBJ1-5; D is unclear. The V and J ends lost 2 bases and 4 bases respectively, with 6 bases between them. This CDR3 region has 13 residues. Germline V gives CDR1 SGHTA, CDR2 FQGNSA. CDR3 in DNA: TGTGCCAGCAGCTTACGGCCTAATCAGCCCCAGCATTTT. It is translated as CASSLRPNQPQHF. The complete variable domain, with remaining parts taken from reference TRBV7-2 and TRBJ1-5, reads GAGVSQSPSNKVTEKGKDVELRCDPISGHTALYWYRQSLGQGLEFLIYFQGNSAPDKSGLPSDRFSAERTGGSVSTLTIQRTQQEDSAVYLCASSLRPNQPQHFGDGTRLSIL.

This chain uses TRBV2 with TRBJ1-4, with TRBD1 matching 9 bases. After removal of 5 bases from V and 7 bases from J, the junction contained 5 bases not matched to a gene. CDR1 SNHLY and CDR2 FYNNEI come from the germline V gene. This CDR3 comprises 14 residues. CDR3 coding DNA: TGTGCCAGCAGTCGGGACAGGGAGAGTGAAAAACTGTTTTTT. Translated, it gives CASSRDRESEKLFF.